The 15 T cell receptor beta chains presented below share a single source sample, sequenced in a study of beta chain features in type 1 diabetes. The investigators reverse transcribed all of the isolated RNA, so they sequenced expressed TCRB transcripts. Using immunoSEQ multiplex PCR, the repertoire was profiled, and TCRdb retains in-frame clones only, with some absent. Among approximately 400,000 clones listed, about 15% were seen once. Source material: naive CD4+ T cells from blood. The receptors here all came from a woman younger than 35 in good health.

V is TRBV7-2 and J is TRBJ2-5; 7 nucleotides match TRBD2. CDR3 length: 13 amino acids. With 9 bases clipped from V and 5 bases from J, the junction kept 9 bases outside the gene matches. Germline V gene lookup returns CDR1 SGHTA and CDR2 FQGNSA. The CDR3 region has the DNA TGTGCCAGTTCGTTCGGGAGGATGGAGACCCAGTACTTC. Protein product: CASSFGRMETQYF.

V gene TRBV7-9 combines with J gene TRBJ1-2; possible D gene TRBD1, 5 bases. The V end lost 5 bases, the J end lost 0 bases, and 13 bases lay between the germline ends. Looked up from germline, CDR1 is SEHNR and CDR2 is FQNEAQ (reference sequence). The CDR3 covers 15 residues. For the CDR3, the DNA is TGTGCCAGCAGCCCAGGCGGGGGGGCTAACTATGGCTACACCTTC. Residues: CASSPGGGANYGYTF.

The chain employs TRBV7-2 and TRBJ1-5, with 8 bases that match TRBD1. This CDR3 is 15 amino acids long. V lost 1 base, J lost 6 bases, and 5 bases stayed unmatched. Per germline, CDR1 SGHTA and CDR2 FQGNSA. Written as DNA, the CDR3 is TGTGCCAGCAGCTTAGTGGACAGGGAAATTCAGCCCCAGCATTTT. This gives the protein CASSLVDREIQPQHF.

J is TRBJ1-2 and V is TRBV2; 10 bases align to TRBD1. There are 15 residues in the CDR3. Germline CDR1 is SNHLY and CDR2 is FYNNEI. V shed 3 bases, J shed 6 bases, and the junction held 7 bases outside the gene matches. CDR3 loop: CASSDRDRGSHGYTF. The CDR3 DNA reads TGTGCCAGCAGTGACCGGGACAGGGGAAGCCATGGCTACACCTTC.

The chain is built from TRBV10-3 and TRBJ2-5, with a tentative D call TRBD2 (5 bases). Per germline, CDR1 ENHRY and CDR2 SYGVKD. Trimming shortened V by 4 bases and J by 9 bases, and 12 bases separated the two germline ends. The CDR3 runs 12 residues. The CDR3 protein is CAISAGERAQYF. CDR3 nucleotide sequence: TGTGCCATCAGTGCCGGGGAAAGGGCCCAGTACTTC.

The table lists this clone with a few counts. The chain links TRBV7-2 to TRBJ1-2, with D perhaps matching TRBD1 (6 bases). The V end lost 5 bases, the J end lost 8 bases, and 18 bases lay between the germline ends. Germline V gene lookup returns CDR1 SGHTA and CDR2 FQGNSA. The CDR3 is made up of 14 amino acids. Here the CDR3 reads CASSPRTVAIGYTF. CDR3 nucleotide sequence: TGTGCCAGCAGCCCCCGGACAGTCGCTATAGGCTACACCTTC.

The chain is built from TRBV30 and TRBJ2-1; 12 positions match TRBD2. This CDR3 comprises 13 residues. V was clipped by 3 bases and J by 9 bases; unmatched bases: 3. The germline CDR1 and CDR2 sequences are GTSNPN and SVGIG (reference sequence). CDR3 sequence reads: CAWRTSGRREQFF. The CDR3 DNA is TGTGCCTGGAGGACTAGCGGGAGACGTGAGCAGTTCTTC.

V is TRBV5-1 and J is TRBJ2-7; TRBD2 is a possible D gene (5 bases). The germline CDR1 and CDR2 sequences are SGHRS and YFSETQ. CDR3 length: 13 amino acids. Trimming took 4 bases from V and 7 from J, leaving 15 bases between them. CDR3 region: CASSLERAREQYF. In DNA form, the CDR3 reads TGCGCCAGCAGCCTCGAGAGGGCCAGGGAGCAGTACTTC.

This clone turned up a few times. The chain carries TRBV28 and TRBJ2-1; 13 bases are a match to TRBD2. Germline CDR1 MDHEN, CDR2 SYDVKM. This CDR3 comprises 16 residues. V was clipped by 4 bases and J by 7 bases; unmatched bases: 7. The CDR3 spells CASSSGLAGAFNEQFF. The CDR3 nucleotides read TGTGCCAGCAGTTCCGGACTAGCGGGAGCTTTTAATGAGCAGTTCTTC.

This clone has a handful of counts. Distinct nucleotide sequences in the sample also encode this CDR3. The rearrangement links TRBV7-9 to TRBJ2-3; D unclear. Per the germline V gene, CDR1 is SEHNR and CDR2 is FQNEAQ (reference sequence). V was clipped by 4 bases and J by 0 bases, with 2 bases between them. The CDR3 runs 12 residues. CDR3: CASSSSTDTQYF. In DNA, the CDR3 is TGTGCCAGCAGCTCTAGCACAGATACGCAGTATTTT.

About this clone itself: Other DNA sequences within the sample encode an identical CDR3. The V gene is TRBV2, the J gene TRBJ1-5; perhaps TRBD1 as D (6 bases). Germline CDR1 reads SNHLY; CDR2 reads FYNNEI. V was pared by 4 bases and J by 2 bases, with 9 bases between. The CDR3 totals 14 residues. The CDR3 coding sequence is TGTGCCAGCAGTGTGGACAGAGGCAATCAGCCCCAGCATTTT. Protein product: CASSVDRGNQPQHF.

The chain employs TRBV6-6 and TRBJ2-4, with D possibly being TRBD2 (5 bases). CDR3 length: 14 amino acids. Trimming removed 4 bases from V and 7 bases from J, with 14 bases in between. The germline gives CDR1 MNHNY, CDR2 SVGAGI (reference sequence). CDR3 sequence reads: CASSSGEGSNIQYF. CDR3 in DNA: TGTGCCAGCAGTTCCGGGGAAGGATCGAACATTCAGTACTTC.

This clone was observed a handful of times. The chain couples TRBV25-1 to TRBJ2-1; 11 positions agree with TRBD2. CDR1 and CDR2 from the germline V gene are MGHDK and SYGVNS. V was clipped by 2 bases and J by 10 bases; unmatched bases: 7. The CDR3 has 15 amino acids. The CDR3 reads CASSEDIAGGREQFF. As DNA, the CDR3 is TGTGCCAGCAGTGAAGACATAGCGGGAGGGCGAGAGCAGTTCTTC.

The CDR3 protein is CASSPPRGYGYTF. CDR3 nucleotide sequence: TGTGCCAGCTCACCACCCAGGGGCTATGGCTACACCTTC. The chain recombines TRBV18 with TRBJ1-2; D is perhaps TRBD1 (6 bases). Trimming shortened V by 0 bases and J by 4 bases, and 6 bases separated the two germline ends. CDR3 length equals 13 residues. Germline V gene sequence: CDR1 KGHSH, CDR2 LQKENI. The full variable domain, in which reference TRBV18 and TRBJ1-2 provide the parts outside the CDR3, is NAGVMQNPRHLVRRRGQEARLRCSPMKGHSHVYWYRQLPEEGLKFMVYLQKENIIDESGMPKERFSAEFPKEGPSILRIQQVVRGDSAAYFCASSPPRGYGYTFGSGTRLTVV.

The chain has TRBV28 and TRBJ1-2, with a tentative D call TRBD1 (6 bases). Trimming cost V 6 bases and J 4 bases, with 9 bases left between them. Germline lookup yields CDR1 MDHEN and CDR2 SYDVKM. There are 12 residues in the CDR3. CDR3 amino acids: CASRAGAYGYTF. In DNA, the CDR3 is TGTGCCAGCAGGGCAGGGGCCTATGGCTACACCTTC.